These 13 T cell receptor beta chains were all obtained from the same sample, sequenced in a study of blood T cell repertoires in COVID-19. The assay was immunoSEQ multiplex PCR, and TCRdb's table has in-frame clones only and misses some. The repertoire holds 150,000 to 180,000 clones, about 90% seen once, with less than 0.6% in the top ten. The specimen was peripheral blood. Source of these receptors: a man aged 45-65 years with acute or convalescent COVID-19.

The chain has TRBV2 and TRBJ2-3; tentatively, D is TRBD2 (6 bases). Germline CDR1 SNHLY, CDR2 FYNNEI. Deletions cut 4 bases from V and 3 bases from J, with 17 bases between. This CDR3 is 16 amino acids long. CDR3 coding DNA: TGTGCCAGCAGTGGGGAGGCGTCAGCCCTAACAGATACGCAGTATTTT. It encodes CASSGEASALTDTQYF.

The gene calls are TRBV6-2 or TRBV6-3 and TRBJ1-5; D perhaps matches TRBD1 (5 bases). The germline gives CDR1 MNHEY, CDR2 SVGEGT. V shed 4 bases and J shed 2 bases, with 12 bases lying between them. The CDR3 runs 15 residues. CDR3 residues: CASSLDPRGNQPQHF. As DNA, the CDR3 is TGTGCCAGCAGTTTGGACCCCAGGGGCAATCAGCCCCAGCATTTT.

The chain has TRBV6-2 or TRBV6-3 and TRBJ2-7, with a tentative D call TRBD2 (6 bases). CDR1 and CDR2 from the germline V gene are MNHEY and SVGEGT. V shed 6 bases and J shed 4 bases, with 10 bases lying between them. The length of the CDR3 is 12 residues. Written as DNA, the CDR3 is TGTGCCAGCAGCGAACTAGCTTACGAGCAGTACTTC. It translates to CASSELAYEQYF.

The chain is built from TRBV7-9 and TRBJ1-6, with unresolved D. Germline lookup yields CDR1 SEHNR and CDR2 FQNEAQ (reference sequence). The CDR3 spans 13 residues. Trimming took 8 bases from V and 9 from J, leaving 14 bases between them. The CDR3 DNA sequence: TGTGCCAGCCACGGGTCAAGCGGTTCACCCCTCCACTTT. Amino acids: CASHGSSGSPLHF.

V gene TRBV13 combines with J gene TRBJ2-7; a weak D match, TRBD1 (6 bases). From germline, CDR1 is PRHDT and CDR2 FYEKMQ (reference sequence). Trimming took 0 bases from V and 5 from J, leaving 11 bases between them. This CDR3 is built from 14 residues. CDR3 loop: CASSLGAGADEQYV. In DNA form, the CDR3 reads TGTGCCAGCAGCTTAGGTGCAGGGGCGGACGAGCAGTACGTC.

This chain connects TRBV3-1 (or the pseudogene TRBV3-2) to TRBJ1-2, with 8 nucleotides matching TRBD1. The CDR3 has 15 residues. CDR1 and CDR2 from the germline V gene are LGHDT and YNNKEL (reference sequence). With V trimmed by 7 bases and J by 4 bases, 11 bases remained unmatched. CDR3 in amino acids: CASTKTGTGVYGYTF. CDR3 DNA sequence: TGTGCCAGCACCAAGACCGGGACAGGTGTCTATGGCTACACCTTC.

J is TRBJ1-5 and V is TRBV6-4; TRBD1 is a possible D gene (5 bases). Trimming took 3 bases from V and 7 from J, leaving 16 bases between them. The length of the CDR3 is 15 residues. Germline CDR1 reads MRHNA; CDR2 reads SNTAGT. The CDR3 bases are TGTGCCAGCAGTGAAAGCCCGGGACTCGGACAGCCCCAGCATTTT. Protein: CASSESPGLGQPQHF.

V is TRBV30 and J is TRBJ2-7, with no clear D. Germline V gives CDR1 GTSNPN, CDR2 SVGIG (reference sequence). V gave up 2 bases and J gave up 0 bases, with 11 bases separating them. CDR3 length: 14 amino acids. CDR3 region: CAWSIQNPSYEQYF. CDR3 nucleotide sequence: TGTGCCTGGAGTATCCAGAATCCCTCCTACGAGCAGTACTTC. Combining the CDR3 with reference TRBV30 and TRBJ2-7 gives the whole variable domain SQTIHQWPATLVQPVGSPLSLECTVEGTSNPNLYWYRQAAGRGLQLLFYSVGIGQISSEVPQNLSASRPQDRQFILSSKKLLLSDSGFYLCAWSIQNPSYEQYFGPGTRLTVT.

This sequence joins TRBV28 and TRBJ1-6, with 8 bases identical to TRBD1. Germline values: CDR1 MDHEN, CDR2 SYDVKM. Unmatched junction bases numbered 4, after V lost 2 bases and J lost 7 bases. There are 15 residues in the CDR3. CDR3 residues: CASSLVTGVNSPLHF. The CDR3 nucleotides read TGTGCCAGCAGTTTAGTGACAGGGGTAAATTCACCCCTCCACTTT. The full variable domain, completed using reference TRBV28 and TRBJ1-6, is DVKVTQSSRYLVKRTGEKVFLECVQDMDHENMFWYRQDPGLGLRLIYFSYDVKMKEKGDIPEGYSVSREKKERFSLILESASTNQTSMYLCASSLVTGVNSPLHFGNGTRLTVT.

The chain carries TRBV19 and TRBJ2-4; TRBD1 aligns across 11 bases. Unmatched junction bases numbered 7, after V lost 4 bases and J lost 8 bases. The CDR3 extends over 15 amino acids. Germline V gene lookup returns CDR1 LNHDA and CDR2 SQIVND (reference sequence). CDR3 in amino acids: CASSTRDRGFDIQYF. CDR3 DNA: TGTGCCAGTAGTACCCGGGACAGGGGGTTTGACATTCAGTACTTC.

J is TRBJ1-6 and V is TRBV4-3, with a possible D match to TRBD1 (5 bases). The CDR3 totals 20 residues. The V end lost 0 bases, the J end lost 5 bases, and 23 bases lay between the germline ends. The V gene's germline CDR1 is LGHNA and CDR2 YSLEER. The CDR3 spells CASSQDLRQGTSRDNSPLHF. DNA for the CDR3: TGCGCCAGCAGCCAAGATCTTAGGCAGGGAACGTCCCGGGATAATTCACCCCTCCACTTT.

The chain is built from TRBV6-2 or TRBV6-3 and TRBJ2-7; no clear D gene. CDR3 length: 14 residues. V lost 4 bases to trimming and J lost 1 base, with 11 bases between them. The V gene's germline CDR1 is MNHEY and CDR2 SVGEGT. DNA of the CDR3: TGTGCCAGCAGTTTCACAGTTCCATCCTACGAGCAGTACGTC. It encodes CASSFTVPSYEQYV.

The chain has TRBV19 and TRBJ2-1; 12 positions match TRBD2. CDR1 LNHDA and CDR2 SQIVND come from the germline V gene (reference sequence). J was trimmed by 5 bases and V by 0 bases; bases with no gene match: 5. The CDR3 has 17 amino acids. CDR3 in DNA: TGTGCCAGTAGTATAGACCGACTAGCGGGAGTAGACAATGAGCAGTTCTTC. Amino acids: CASSIDRLAGVDNEQFF.